Each of the 23 T cell receptor beta chains below was sequenced from the same sample in a study of T-cell memory formation after mild COVID-19. In TCRdb, the 5' RACE reads were re-called with MiXCR into one record per CDR3 protein. This sample has some 180,000 distinct CDR3 sequences, with 10% to 15% found just once. Sequenced: PBMCs or a T cell subset sorted from them (not recorded which). Source of these receptors: a man aged 18-30 years who had mild COVID-19 (a few samples of this study predate the infection). Cell type and time point are not known.

There are a few counts of this clonotype. The chain couples TRBV5-1 to TRBJ2-1; possibly TRBD1 for D (5 bases). The germline V gene has CDR1 SGHRS and CDR2 YFSETQ. Between the trimmed V and J ends, which lost 4 bases and 0 bases, there was a span of 17 bases. The CDR3 sequence is 17 residues long. This CDR3 reads CASSLGVDRGSYNEQFF. In DNA form, the CDR3 reads TGCGCCAGCAGCCTGGGTGTCGACAGAGGCTCCTACAATGAGCAGTTCTTC.

The chain employs TRBV5-1 and TRBJ2-1; maybe TRBD1 (5 bases). Germline CDR1 SGHRS, CDR2 YFSETQ. Trimming left V 3 bases short and J 0 bases short, with 13 bases between. The CDR3 loop spans 16 amino acids. The CDR3 loop is CASSSMGQGSYNEQFF. The CDR3 bases are TGCGCCAGCAGCTCAATGGGGCAGGGCTCCTACAATGAGCAGTTCTTC.

The chain recombines TRBV29-1 with TRBJ2-4; 7 bases fit TRBD2. CDR3 length: 13 residues. Germline CDR1 reads SQVTM; CDR2 reads ANQGSEA. After removal of 8 bases from V and 6 bases from J, the junction contained 10 bases not matched to a gene. CDR3 in DNA: TGCAGCATCTTGGTTTCGGGAGGAAACATTCAGTACTTC. The encoded protein is CSILVSGGNIQYF.

CDR3 in DNA: TGTGCCGGGGGCCGGCAAGAGACCCAGTACTTC. This encodes CAGGRQETQYF. This chain uses TRBV7-9 with TRBJ2-5; TRBD1 is a possible D gene (6 bases). CDR1 and CDR2 (germline): SEHNR, FQNEAQ (reference sequence). Trimming took 11 bases from V and 2 from J, leaving 9 bases between them. CDR3 length: 11 amino acids. Together with reference TRBV7-9 and TRBJ2-5, the CDR3 gives the full variable domain: DTGVSQNPRHKITKRGQNVTFRCDPISEHNRLYWYRQTLGQGPEFLTYFQNEAQLEKSRLLSDRFSAERPKGSFSTLEIQRTEQGDSAMYLCAGGRQETQYFGPGTRLLVL.

This clonotype was seen only a few times. The CDR3 spells CASSKGLAGGLRTYNEQFF. CDR3 in DNA: TGTGCCAGCAGCAAAGGACTAGCGGGGGGGCTAAGGACCTACAATGAGCAGTTCTTC. The V gene is TRBV7-9, the J gene TRBJ2-1; 15 bases match TRBD2. CDR3 size: 19 residues. The V gene's germline CDR1 is SEHNR and CDR2 FQNEAQ (reference sequence). With V trimmed by 5 bases and J by 2 bases, 10 bases remained unmatched.

V usage is TRBV3-1 and J usage is TRBJ2-5; D uncertain. Looked up from germline, CDR1 is LGHDT and CDR2 is YNNKEL (reference sequence). V lost 1 base, J lost 4 bases, and 7 bases lay in between. The CDR3 has 13 amino acids. The CDR3 nucleotides are TGTGCCAGCAGCCAAGGGGTTGGAGAGACCCAGTACTTC. It codes for CASSQGVGETQYF.

This clonotype was counted only a few times. The chain carries TRBV4-3 and TRBJ2-5, with a weak D call TRBD1 (6 bases). Germline V gene data show CDR1 as LGHNA and CDR2 as YSLEER. V dropped 0 bases and J dropped 5 bases, with 13 bases sitting between them. CDR3 length: 15 residues. CDR3 residues: CASSQEMWQGETQYF. The CDR3 nucleotides are TGCGCCAGCAGCCAAGAGATGTGGCAGGGGGAGACCCAGTACTTC.

This clonotype was seen many times. V and J are TRBV7-9 and TRBJ1-5, with D uncertain. Germline V gene sequence: CDR1 SEHNR, CDR2 FQNEAQ (reference sequence). V was pared by 1 base and J by 7 bases, with 5 bases between. This CDR3 has 12 amino acids. The CDR3 nucleotides are TGTGCCAGCAGCTTAGGAGAGCAGCCCCAGCATTTT. As protein: CASSLGEQPQHF. The whole variable domain, remainder taken from reference TRBV7-9 and TRBJ1-5, is DTGVSQNPRHKITKRGQNVTFRCDPISEHNRLYWYRQTLGQGPEFLTYFQNEAQLEKSRLLSDRFSAERPKGSFSTLEIQRTEQGDSAMYLCASSLGEQPQHFGDGTRLSIL.

This clonotype occurred a few times. The gene calls are TRBV7-9 and TRBJ1-4; 7 bases agree with TRBD1. This CDR3 region has 13 residues. The germline CDR1 and CDR2 sequences are SEHNR and FQNEAQ (reference sequence). V trimming: 5 bases; J trimming: 8 bases; junction bases outside the gene matches: 5. CDR3 sequence (DNA): TGTGCCAGCAGCCCTCAGGGGGGCGAAAAACTGTTTTTT. Its protein product is CASSPQGGEKLFF.

This clonotype was counted a few times. The rearrangement joins TRBV12-3 or TRBV12-4 to TRBJ2-3; the D gene is possibly TRBD2 (6 bases). The CDR3 runs to 13 residues. Trimming cost V 7 bases and J 4 bases, with 12 bases left between them. Written as DNA, the CDR3 is TGTGCCAGCACCTACGGGAGCCCAGATACGCAGTATTTT. The encoded protein is CASTYGSPDTQYF.

In this sample, this clonotype turned up a few times. This chain connects TRBV7-2 to TRBJ2-1, with D perhaps matching TRBD1 (6 bases). Germline V gene data show CDR1 as SGHTA and CDR2 as FQGNSA. Deletions cut 2 bases from V and 14 bases from J, with 16 bases between. The length of the CDR3 is 13 residues. The DNA of the CDR3 is TGTGCCAGCAGCTTATTGGGGGCGCGAGGAAAGTTCTTC. Translating it yields CASSLLGARGKFF.

A few counts support this clonotype. CDR3 amino acids: CASSLYGGTLNTEAFF. In nucleotides, the CDR3 is TGTGCCAGCAGTTTATACGGCGGGACATTGAACACTGAAGCTTTCTTT. The chain links TRBV28 to TRBJ1-1; D might be TRBD1 (6 bases). The CDR3 is 16 amino acids. The V end was cut by 1 base, the J end by 0 bases, with 12 bases between. Germline V gives CDR1 MDHEN, CDR2 SYDVKM.

There are a few counts of this clonotype. This chain joins TRBV7-2 and TRBJ2-3; D is unresolved. The germline V gene encodes CDR1 SGHTA and CDR2 FQGNSA. V lost 5 bases, J lost 10 bases, and 10 bases lay in between. CDR3 length: 11 residues. In DNA, the CDR3 is TGTGCCAGCAGCCCAAGATCGGCGCAGTATTTT. Encoded protein: CASSPRSAQYF.

V usage is TRBV6-1 and J usage is TRBJ1-2; D remains unclear. V was shortened by 3 bases and J by 8 bases, with 16 bases between the two germline ends. The CDR3 is 14 residues long. The germline V gene has CDR1 MNHNS and CDR2 SASEGT. The CDR3 spells CASSDLAGLWGYTF. The CDR3 DNA sequence: TGTGCCAGCAGTGATCTTGCGGGCCTGTGGGGCTACACCTTC.

Ten or more counts support this clonotype. V is TRBV4-2 and J is TRBJ2-3; D perhaps matches TRBD2 (6 bases). V was clipped by 3 bases and J by 4 bases, with 11 bases between them. The CDR3 covers 14 residues. Germline CDR1 reads LGHNA; CDR2 reads YNFKEQ. CDR3 protein: CASSQPDYSDTQYF. DNA for the CDR3: TGTGCCAGCAGCCAGCCGGACTACTCAGATACGCAGTATTTT.

Written as DNA, the CDR3 is TGTGCCAGCAGTTCTAGCGGGGGGGCCCATGAGCAGTTCTTC. Protein product: CASSSSGGAHEQFF. The chain uses TRBV6-1 and TRBJ2-1, with 12 nucleotides matching TRBD2. CDR1 MNHNS and CDR2 SASEGT come from the germline V gene. The V gene end was trimmed by 5 bases and the J gene end by 8 bases; junction bases not matched to a gene: 4. The CDR3 is 14 amino acids.

The genes are TRBV7-9 and TRBJ2-6; no firm D call. Germline V gene sequence: CDR1 SEHNR, CDR2 FQNEAQ (reference sequence). Trimming pared 5 bases from V and 0 bases from J, leaving 11 bases between. CDR3 length: 16 residues. The CDR3, as DNA: TGTGCCAGCAGCCGGCCCATTAGCTCTGGGGCCAACGTCCTGACTTTC. Its translation: CASSRPISSGANVLTF.

This rearrangement joins TRBV24-1 to TRBJ1-1; D is perhaps TRBD1 (5 bases). CDR3 length equals 13 residues. Germline V gene lookup returns CDR1 KGHDR and CDR2 SFDVKD. V was clipped by 6 bases and J by 1 base, with 8 bases between them. The chain's CDR3 is CATSLTGNTEAFF. DNA for the CDR3: TGTGCCACCAGTCTTACAGGGAACACTGAAGCTTTCTTT.

Concerning this clonotype itself: An end of the junction does not agree with germline; a read error may underlie this. V is TRBV12-3 or TRBV12-4 and J is TRBJ2-3; 7 bases agree with TRBD1. The CDR3 is made up of 17 amino acids. The CDR3 DNA follows: TGTGCCAGCAGCTTAGCCCGGACAGGAGCTAGCACAGATACGCAGTATTTT. It translates to CASSLARTGASTDTQYF.

The rearrangement links TRBV7-2 to TRBJ2-1; D could derive from TRBD1 or TRBD2 (6 bases each). V lost 5 bases to trimming and J lost 6 bases, with 23 bases between them. Germline assignment: CDR1 SGHTA and CDR2 FQGNSA. The CDR3 is 17 amino acids. The CDR3 nucleotides are TGTGCCAGCAGCCCAAGGGGGGCGGGCCCTAGGATCAATGAGCAGTTCTTC. It codes for CASSPRGAGPRINEQFF. Together with reference TRBV7-2 and TRBJ2-1, the CDR3 gives the full variable domain: GAGVSQSPSNKVTEKGKDVELRCDPISGHTALYWYRQSLGQGLEFLIYFQGNSAPDKSGLPSDRFSAERTGGSVSTLTIQRTQQEDSAVYLCASSPRGAGPRINEQFFGPGTRLTVL.

The chain uses TRBV28 and TRBJ2-7; maybe TRBD2 (6 bases). V was trimmed by 5 bases and J by 4 bases, leaving 15 bases between them. Germline-derived CDR1 and CDR2 are MDHEN and SYDVKM. This CDR3 is built from 14 residues. CDR3 bases: TGTGCCAGCAGTGTCGCGCGCGGGGCTTACGAGCAGTACGTC. Translation gives CASSVARGAYEQYV.

This clonotype appeared a single time. The chain links TRBV10-3 to TRBJ2-7; a possible D gene is TRBD2 (5 bases). V lost 5 bases and J 3 bases, leaving 17 bases between the germline ends. This CDR3 has 15 amino acids. Germline CDR1 and CDR2: ENHRY and SYGVKD. The CDR3 sequence is CAISPGESAIYEQYV. The CDR3 DNA is TGTGCCATCAGTCCCGGGGAATCGGCGATCTACGAGCAGTACGTC.

V is TRBV23-1 and J is TRBJ2-1; maybe TRBD2 (6 bases). TRBV23-1 has ORF status, its function being uncertain. Trimming pared 0 bases from V and 8 bases from J, leaving 8 bases between. This CDR3 has 13 residues. Here the CDR3 reads CASSQSGGDEQFF. The CDR3 region has the DNA TGCGCCAGCAGTCAATCGGGGGGAGATGAGCAGTTCTTC.